The 14 T cell receptor beta chains listed next were all sequenced from one sample in a study of blood T cell repertoires in COVID-19. The method was immunoSEQ multiplex PCR; TCRdb's version includes in-frame clones alone and lacks a portion of them. The sample records roughly 190,000 clones, roughly 94% being singletons. The sample consisted of peripheral blood. The receptor source for this set is a man under 40 with COVID-19, enrolled during active disease.

J is TRBJ2-5 and V is TRBV6-5; TRBD1 agrees at 9 bases. This CDR3 is 14 amino acids long. V dropped 7 bases and J dropped 5; count of bases not matched to a gene: 8. CDR1 MNHEY and CDR2 SVGAGI come from the germline V gene. This chain's CDR3 is CASTPGQGRETQYF. The CDR3 region has the DNA TGTGCCAGCACTCCGGGACAGGGAAGGGAGACCCAGTACTTC.

The chain employs TRBV25-1 and TRBJ2-2; a weak D match, TRBD1 (5 bases). Germline V lookup: CDR1 MGHDK, CDR2 SYGVNS. The V and J ends lost 5 bases and 0 bases respectively, with 16 bases between them. CDR3 size: 17 residues. The CDR3 is CASSTRRRGPNTGELFF. DNA of the CDR3: TGTGCCAGCAGTACACGGCGAAGGGGCCCGAACACCGGGGAGCTGTTTTTT.

V gene TRBV24-1 combines with J gene TRBJ2-7; 12 nucleotides align to TRBD1. CDR3 length: 17 residues. V lost 4 bases, J lost 5 bases, and 11 bases stayed unmatched. The germline gives CDR1 KGHDR, CDR2 SFDVKD. The chain's CDR3 is CATSDRGGGQGANEQYF. The CDR3 DNA sequence: TGTGCCACCAGTGACCGCGGCGGGGGACAGGGGGCGAACGAGCAGTACTTC.

The J gene is TRBJ1-2, the V gene TRBV19; TRBD1 might be the D (5 bases). V lost 6 bases to trimming and J lost 11 bases, with 19 bases between them. The CDR3 has 13 residues. CDR1 and CDR2 from the germline V gene are LNHDA and SQIVND (reference sequence). The DNA for the CDR3 is TGTGCCAGTAGGTGGGGCGGCGATGAAAGGTACACCTTC. Residues: CASRWGGDERYTF.

The chain couples TRBV5-1 to TRBJ2-7; 9 bases align to TRBD1. Trimming removed 6 bases from V and 5 bases from J; junction bases left unmatched: 9. This CDR3 has 14 amino acids. Germline loops: CDR1 SGHRS, CDR2 YFSETQ. The CDR3 nucleotides read TGCGCCAGCACCCGGGACAGGGCGGACCACGAGCAGTACTTC. The encoded protein is CASTRDRADHEQYF.

This clone showed up just once. This chain joins TRBV7-9 and TRBJ2-2; D is uncertain. V lost 3 bases to trimming and J lost 4 bases, with 3 bases between them. Germline-derived CDR1 and CDR2 are SEHNR and FQNEAQ (reference sequence). This CDR3 region has 12 residues. CDR3: CASSLATGELFF. Here the CDR3 DNA reads TGTGCCAGCAGCTTGGCCACCGGGGAGCTGTTTTTT. The full variable domain, completed using reference TRBV7-9 and TRBJ2-2, is DTGVSQNPRHKITKRGQNVTFRCDPISEHNRLYWYRQTLGQGPEFLTYFQNEAQLEKSRLLSDRFSAERPKGSFSTLEIQRTEQGDSAMYLCASSLATGELFFGEGSRLTVL.

The chain combines TRBV7-9 with TRBJ1-1; possible D gene TRBD1, 5 bases. The CDR3 totals 16 residues. Trimming shortened V by 3 bases and J by 5 bases, and 19 bases separated the two germline ends. Germline V gene data show CDR1 as SEHNR and CDR2 as FQNEAQ (reference sequence). CDR3 nucleotide sequence: TGTGCCAGCAGCTTGCGTCTCCCAGGTGGGGCAACTGAAGCTTTCTTT. Its protein is CASSLRLPGGATEAFF. Full variable domain (missing parts from reference TRBV7-9 and TRBJ1-1): DTGVSQNPRHKITKRGQNVTFRCDPISEHNRLYWYRQTLGQGPEFLTYFQNEAQLEKSRLLSDRFSAERPKGSFSTLEIQRTEQGDSAMYLCASSLRLPGGATEAFFGQGTRLTVV.

This clone is a singleton in its sample. The chain couples TRBV2 to TRBJ2-3; D unclear. V dropped 1 base and J dropped 4 bases, with 9 bases sitting between them. CDR1 and CDR2 (germline): SNHLY, FYNNEI. The CDR3 covers 14 residues. In DNA, the CDR3 is TGTGCCAGCAGTGAAGGTCTAGTTCCAGATACGCAGTATTTT. Translation gives CASSEGLVPDTQYF.

The V call is TRBV27, the J call TRBJ2-6, with 13 positions matching TRBD2. The CDR3 consists of 17 residues. Germline CDR1 is MNHEY and CDR2 is SMNVEV (reference sequence). V dropped 10 bases and J dropped 4; count of bases not matched to a gene: 10. The CDR3 DNA is TGTGCCACCTGTTTACTAGCGGGGGGGACCGGGGCCAACGTCCTGACTTTC. Its protein product is CATCLLAGGTGANVLTF.

In this sample, this clone turned up once. The chain employs TRBV14 and TRBJ1-2; D ambiguous. The V and J ends lost 0 bases and 1 base respectively, with 6 bases between them. Per the germline V gene, CDR1 is SGHDN and CDR2 is FVKESK. The CDR3 consists of 14 residues. Here the CDR3 DNA reads TGTGCCAGCAGCCAAGAGTCAGTTAACTATGGCTACACCTTC. This gives the protein CASSQESVNYGYTF.

Only a few counts were recorded for this clone. This chain links TRBV7-9 with TRBJ2-7, with 7 bases that match TRBD2. The V segment lost 4 bases and the J segment 3 bases; nucleotides outside the gene matches: 3. There are 13 residues in the CDR3. The germline V gene has CDR1 SEHNR and CDR2 FQNEAQ (reference sequence). CDR3 sequence reads: CASSSGLIYEQYF. Here the CDR3 DNA reads TGTGCCAGCAGCTCGGGACTAATCTACGAGCAGTACTTC.

Concerning this clone itself: Other DNA sequences from this sample encode an identical CDR3 as well. This chain links TRBV5-1 with TRBJ2-1, with 9 bases aligning to TRBD1. CDR1 and CDR2 (germline): SGHRS, YFSETQ. Germline trimming cut 4 bases from V and 4 bases from J; bases unmatched to any gene: 6. There are 15 residues in the CDR3. CDR3 in amino acids: CASSLTGGSYNEQFF. The CDR3 DNA is TGCGCCAGCAGCCTTACAGGGGGCTCTTACAATGAGCAGTTCTTC.

V is TRBV3-1 (or the pseudogene TRBV3-2) and J is TRBJ2-5; D may be TRBD1 (6 bases). Germline assignment: CDR1 LGHDT and CDR2 YNNKEL (reference sequence). Deletions cut 6 bases from V and 3 bases from J, with 17 bases between. The length of the CDR3 is 15 residues. The DNA of the CDR3 is TGTGCCAGCAGGGACGAGGACAGACCTAAAGAGACCCAGTACTTC. Translating gives CASRDEDRPKETQYF.

The chain links TRBV5-1 to TRBJ2-3; 9 positions agree with TRBD1. The germline CDR1 and CDR2 sequences are SGHRS and YFSETQ. J was trimmed by 1 base and V by 3 bases; bases with no gene match: 6. This CDR3 contains 16 residues. The CDR3 spells CASSSSTGGGTDTQYF. The CDR3 nucleotides are TGCGCCAGCAGCTCATCCACAGGGGGCGGCACAGATACGCAGTATTTT.